The rows below give T cell receptor beta chains drawn from one sample of a study of Ad26.COV2.S vaccination and SARS-CoV-2 variants. The repertoire was sequenced with immunoSEQ multiplex PCR; TCRdb's copy has only in-frame clones and lacks some. The repertoire includes hundreds of thousands of clones, 80% to 90% of them detected once, and approximately 1.5% sits in the top ten. The source was peripheral blood, collected in a trial of Ad26.COV2.S vaccine versus placebo. These receptors were collected from a person aged 18-65 years who received the Ad26.COV2.S COVID-19 vaccine or a placebo. Each CDR3 is given with its conserved first and last residue. The D gene is left open where the match is weak. Clone size is stated in some rows and not others, as once, few, many or a class when expanded.

clone size	D gene	J gene	V gene	CDR3 DNA	CDR3 protein
NA	TRBD1	TRBJ1-3	TRBV18	TGTGCCAGCTCATCAGAAGGCGGGACAGGGACTGGAAACACCATATATTTT	CASSSEGGTGTGNTIYF
NA	TRBD1	TRBJ2-6	TRBV19	TGTGCCAGTACTCATACAGGGGGCTACGGCTCTGGGGCCAACGTCCTGACTTTC	CASTHTGGYGSGANVLTF
NA	NA	TRBJ2-3	TRBV30	TGTGCCTGGAGTACAGGGGGGGCTAGCACAGATACGCAGTATTTT	CAWSTGGASTDTQYF
NA	TRBD2	TRBJ2-7	TRBV7-2	TGTGCCAGCAGCTATTCTAGCGGGGGGGACGTCGAGCAGTACTTC	CASSYSSGGDVEQYF
NA	TRBD1	TRBJ2-6	TRBV11-2	TGTGCCAGCAGCGGCGGGACAGGGGGAGAGCCCACGGGGGCCAACGTCCTGACTTTC	CASSGGTGGEPTGANVLTF
NA	NA	TRBJ2-3	TRBV7-9	TGTGCCAGCAGCTTAGACGGCGGGAAGACAGATACGCAGTATTTT	CASSLDGGKTDTQYF
NA	NA	TRBJ2-2	TRBV27	TGTGCCAGCCCACGACAGGGGGAGCTGTTTTTT	CASPRQGELFF
many	TRBD1	TRBJ1-2	TRBV7-9	TGTGCCAGCAGCCGACGGGACAGGGGAAGGTATGGCTACACCTTC	CASSRRDRGRYGYTF
NA	NA	TRBJ2-7	TRBV30	TGTGCCTGGAGTGTAGCATACGGGAGAGGAAGCTACGAGCAGTACTTC	CAWSVAYGRGSYEQYF
NA	TRBD1	TRBJ2-7	TRBV5-1	TGCGCCAGCAGCTTGAAAGGACAGGGCGACTTCTACGAGCAGTACTTC	CASSLKGQGDFYEQYF
once	TRBD2	TRBJ2-1	TRBV7-2	TGTGCCAGCAGTCCGGGGGGTAGCAGGGACAATGAGCAGTTCTTC	CASSPGGSRDNEQFF
NA	TRBD2	TRBJ2-7	TRBV11-2	TGTGCCAGCAGCTTAGACGGACTAGCCACCTACGAGCAGTACTTC	CASSLDGLATYEQYF
NA	TRBD2	TRBJ2-3	TRBV7-3	TGTGCCAGCAGCTTACGGACTAGCGGGGGCCCCACAGATACGCAGTATTTT	CASSLRTSGGPTDTQYF
NA	NA	TRBJ2-7	TRBV7-2	TGTGCCAGCAGCTTAGATCTTAGCTCCTACGAGCAGTACTTC	CASSLDLSSYEQYF
NA	TRBD1	TRBJ2-7	TRBV5-1	TGCGCCAGCAGCTTGTTCAGTTCCGGGACAGGGGACGAGCAGTACTTC	CASSLFSSGTGDEQYF
NA	NA	TRBJ1-2	TRBV7-2	TGTGCCAGCACCATACTACCGGTACAGGGACGGAAAATTGATGGCTACACCTTC	CASTILPVQGRKIDGYTF
NA	NA	TRBJ1-5	TRBV16	TGTGCCAGCAGCCAATCGCGACAAACCAAAGGGCAGCCCCAGCATTTT	CASSQSRQTKGQPQHF
NA	TRBD1	TRBJ2-3	TRBV24-1	TGTGCCACCAGTGACTGGACAGGGGTCAGCACAGATACGCAGTATTTT	CATSDWTGVSTDTQYF
NA	NA	TRBJ1-5	TRBV27	TGTGCCAGCAGTTTAGGTGGGGCTCAGCCCCAGCATTTT	CASSLGGAQPQHF
NA	TRBD2	TRBJ2-5	TRBV4-2	TGTGCCAGCAGCGAAGGGGCTAGCGGGCAAGAGACCCAGTACTTC	CASSEGASGQETQYF
once	TRBD1	TRBJ1-6	TRBV10-3	TGTGCCAACGGACAGGGGCCGAATTCACCCCTCCACTTT	CANGQGPNSPLHF
NA	NA	TRBJ2-4	TRBV6-5	TGTGCCAGCAGTTACAGGGTACAGACCAAAAACATTCAGTACTTC	CASSYRVQTKNIQYF
NA	TRBD1	TRBJ2-2	TRBV5-1	TGCGCCAGCTCTCTTGGACAGGGGGCCACCGGGGAGCTGTTTTTT	CASSLGQGATGELFF
NA	TRBD2	TRBJ2-7	TRBV5-1	TGCGCCAGCAGCCGGGGGGATAACGAGCAGTACTTC	CASSRGDNEQYF
once	NA	TRBJ1-1	TRBV7-8	TGTGCCAGCAGCTTAGCGGGGGACGGCACTGAAGCTTTCTTT	CASSLAGDGTEAFF
NA	NA	TRBJ1-4	TRBV6-1	TGTGCCAGCAGTGCTCGGGTAACCACCACAACTAATGAAAAACTGTTTTTT	CASSARVTTTTNEKLFF
NA	NA	TRBJ2-7	TRBV7-2	TGTGCCAGCAGCTTAGCCAGGGGAGAGAATTACGAGCAGTACTTC	CASSLARGENYEQYF
once	NA	TRBJ2-7	TRBV7-9	TGTGCCAGCAGCGGACCCACTAGGCGGGAGCAGTACTTC	CASSGPTRREQYF
NA	NA	TRBJ2-3	TRBV19	TGTGCCAGTAGTAAGGCGGGAAGACTATCCACAGATACGCAGTATTTT	CASSKAGRLSTDTQYF
NA	NA	TRBJ1-2	TRBV6-5	TGTGCCAGCAGTTACCCGGGACGGGATGGCTACACCTTC	CASSYPGRDGYTF
NA	TRBD1	TRBJ1-5	TRBV19	TGTGCCAGTAGTGTGACAGGGAATCAGCCCCAGCATTTT	CASSVTGNQPQHF
NA	NA	TRBJ1-2	TRBV2	TGTGCCAGCAGACCTAGTCGGTCCGAACAGGGTAATTTATATGGCTACACCTTC	CASRPSRSEQGNLYGYTF
NA	NA	TRBJ2-7	TRBV30	TGTGCCTGGAGAAGGGGTCTCCTTTACGAGCAGTACTTC	CAWRRGLLYEQYF
NA	NA	TRBJ2-4	TRBV7-2	TGTGCCAGCAGCTTAGACGGTGACAAAAACATTCAGTACTTC	CASSLDGDKNIQYF
NA	TRBD1	TRBJ1-2	TRBV3-1/TRBV3-2	TGTGCCAGCAGCCATGCGGACAGGGTTATTCATGGCTACACCTTC	CASSHADRVIHGYTF
NA	TRBD2	TRBJ2-3	TRBV18	TGTGCCAGCTCACCACTTAGCGGGAGTTCAGATACGCAGTATTTT	CASSPLSGSSDTQYF
NA	TRBD1	TRBJ1-6	TRBV27	TGTGCCAGCAGTTTTACAGCCCCGACAGGGAGTAATTCACCCCTCCACTTT	CASSFTAPTGSNSPLHF
NA	NA	TRBJ1-3	TRBV29-1	TGCAGCGTTGCGGTGGATCCGGGCTCTGGAAACACCATATATTTT	CSVAVDPGSGNTIYF
NA	TRBD2	TRBJ2-7	TRBV7-9	TGTGCCAGCACTCAGGCAGGGAGGGACTACGAGCAGTACTTC	CASTQAGRDYEQYF
NA	NA	TRBJ1-1	TRBV5-1	TGCGCCAGCAGCTTGGAAGGACTGAACACTGAAGCTTTCTTT	CASSLEGLNTEAFF
NA	NA	TRBJ1-2	TRBV5-4	TGTGCCAGCAGCACGGTATCCACCAACTATGGCTACACCTTC	CASSTVSTNYGYTF
few	TRBD2	TRBJ2-1	TRBV6-5	TGTGCCAGCAGTTGGCTAGCGGGGGACAATGAGCAGTTCTTC	CASSWLAGDNEQFF
few	NA	TRBJ1-1	TRBV6-5	TGTGCCAGCAGCCAAGTGACTGCGAGCACTGAAGCTTTCTTT	CASSQVTASTEAFF
NA	NA	TRBJ1-6	TRBV7-3	TGTGCCAGCAGCTTAGACAGAAATTCACCCCTCCACTTT	CASSLDRNSPLHF
NA	NA	TRBJ1-6	TRBV15	TGTGCCACCAGCAGAGAGGGGGGGTTCTCCTATAATTCACCCCTCCACTTT	CATSREGGFSYNSPLHF
NA	NA	TRBJ1-2	TRBV6-5	TGTGCCAGCAGTTACTCGGGCAGCCTTAACTATGGCTACACCTTC	CASSYSGSLNYGYTF
NA	NA	TRBJ1-4	TRBV30	TGTGCCTGGAGTGACGTATTCCGAGGAGATGAAAAACTGTTTTTT	CAWSDVFRGDEKLFF
NA	TRBD2	TRBJ2-2	TRBV13	TGTGCCAGCAGCAAATTCGGGGGGACCGGGGAGCTGTTTTTT	CASSKFGGTGELFF
NA	NA	TRBJ2-7	TRBV6-6	TGTGCCAGCAGTTACATGACTGAAGGTTACGAGCAGTACTTC	CASSYMTEGYEQYF
NA	TRBD1	TRBJ1-5	TRBV6-2/TRBV6-3	TGTGCCAGCAGTCGCACAGGGGTCCAGCCCCAGCATTTT	CASSRTGVQPQHF
NA	TRBD2	TRBJ2-7	TRBV18	TGTGCCAGCTCACCCAGTGAGGGTAGCGGGATCTCCTACGAGCAGTACTTC	CASSPSEGSGISYEQYF